This T cell receptor (beta chain) emerged from a study of T cells in Graves' hyperthyroidism and ophthalmopathy (dated by TCRdb to the late 2010s). Study-wide context: To identify TCR V-J signatures that set the groups apart, the researchers used a discovery cohort of 100 or so patients, made up of 43 with Graves' ophthalmopathy and some 58 with stable Graves' hyperthyroidism. Whether ophthalmopathy could be predicted prospectively was tested in an independent validation cohort made up of roughly 19 hyperthyroidism patients plus 17 patients who later progressed to ophthalmopathy. For training and testing, the 100 or so patients in the discovery cohort were randomly divided in a 7:3 ratio. The study also compared thyroid tissue and blood T-cell repertoires from about six Graves' hyperthyroidism patients. After blood sampling, hyperthyroidism patients were treated with methimazole at a starting dose of 30 mg daily, and ophthalmopathy patients were treated with high-dose intravenous methylprednisolone. The paper describes TCR Vbeta CDR3 sequencing of 135 peripheral blood samples, made up of around 41 ophthalmopathy patients, 70 to 75 hyperthyroidism patients and roughly 17 progressor patients.

This clonotype was recorded a few times. The antigen it recognizes is unknown. One base away there is no much larger clone; base qualities are not given. The TCR beta CDR3 regions were amplified from the RNA transcripts. For the first round of RT-PCR on the TCR CDR3, the HTBI primer set was used together with the Qiagen OneStep RT-PCR kit. Libraries were constructed in a second round of multiplex PCR, after which size selection and purification were performed. Paired-end sequencing of the libraries was performed with 100 bp reads on an Illumina HiSeq2000. Turning to the authors' computational methods: SOAPnuke was used to process the raw data, with reads discarded if the reads contained adapters or uncalled bases, had a mean Phred below 15, or lacked an exact constant-primer or identifier match. COPE v1.2.5 was used to merge high-quality paired reads, and clonotypes were defined as unique nucleotide sequences. Clonotypes were aligned to IMGT TRBV, TRBD and TRBJ reference segments using MiTCR v1.1. Only V-J combinations with frequency above 0.0001, covering about 99% of repertoires, were analysed. A TCS score was defined as the ratio of F50 (clonal expansion) to E x V (chaos), with BLOSUM62-based TCRdist applied between CDR3 peptides within each V-J. Welch's t-statistics and random forest reduced 500 to 650 V-J features to under 15, which were used in a naive Bayes classifier (R e1071). The Morisita-Horn index was used to measure how similar the thyroid and blood repertoires were. TCRdb's own reprocessing of the public reads used fastp at Q25 and MiXCR and kept productive beta chains. Each CDR3 protein appears once, grouped with its most common genes and DNA. The authors' filters were not applied to this entry. Across this sample there are about 580,000 distinct CDR3 sequences, with under 60% seen only once. The ten most abundant clones make up approximately 8.4% of the sample.

Broad study findings and their caveats: In validation, the model predicted progression to ophthalmopathy a median of around six months before onset, with around 70% sensitivity and roughly 79% specificity. Sample size was not statistically predetermined, and investigators were not blinded to group allocation. Most expanded thyroid clonotypes (frequency above 0.001) were also found in blood, which suggests that blood repertoires may mirror thyroid immune responses. A model built on a 13 V-J signature distinguished ophthalmopathy from stable hyperthyroidism, reaching around 90% sensitivity and approximately 83% specificity in cross-validation and 80%/75% in testing.

Graves' hyperthyroidism was defined as stable when no progression to ophthalmopathy occurred over 18 months of follow-up. The hyperthyroidism patients were between 18 and 65 years old and newly diagnosed, with a disease duration of less than 2 months. Any patient with an uncontrolled infection, another autoimmune disease, pregnancy or lactation was excluded. Clinical symptoms, serum thyroxine and TRAb, thyroid ultrasound, and orbital computed tomography formed the basis for the diagnoses. Total RNA was extracted using Trizol reagent, and RNA quality was assessed on an Agilent 2100 Bioanalyzer. The sequenced sample consisted of peripheral blood or thyroid tissue (not recorded which). The TCR sequence derives from a young woman with Graves' hyperthyroidism.

The CDR3 sequence is CASSTRRNSPLHF. In nucleotide form, the sequence is TGTGCCAGCAGCACGCGACGGAATTCACCCCTCCACTTT. Recombination linked TRBV3-1 to TRBJ1-6; the D gene identity is not certain. The germline V gene (reference sequence) supplies CDR1 LGHDT and CDR2 YNNKEL. The cysteine opens and the phenylalanine closes a CDR3 of 13 amino acids. Of all the DNA, just the CDR3 is kept, 39 bases in frame from base 1. V is reduced by 5 bases and J by 7 bases, leaving a spacing of 9 bases between them. Where the CDR3 stops, the reference TRBV3-1 and TRBJ1-6 genes take over; the full variable domain is DTAVSQTPKYLVTQMGNDKSIKCEQNLGHDTMYWYKQDSKKFLKIMFSYNNKELIINETVPNRFSPKSPDKAHLNLHINSLELGDSAVYFCASSTRRNSPLHFGNGTRLTVT.